These T cell receptor beta chains were read from a single sample in a study of early T cells in non-severe SARS-CoV-2 infection. In TCRdb, the 5' RACE reads were re-called with MiXCR into one record per CDR3 protein. This sample carries tens of thousands of distinct CDR3 sequences, 10% to 15% of them seen once, and the ten largest clones take around 4.3%. Sequencing was performed on whole blood, taken at baseline. The receptors here all came from an adult who was a healthcare worker with PCR-confirmed SARS-CoV-2 infection or an uninfected control (not recorded which). Each CDR3 is given with its conserved first and last residue. A D gene is named only where the DNA matches it firmly. Rows give clone size only sometimes, using once, few, many, or a class for an expanded clone.

V gene	CDR3 length	clone size	J gene	D gene	CDR3 protein	CDR3 DNA
TRBV3-1	14	few	TRBJ1-3	-	CASSQSQTRGTIYF	TGTGCCAGCAGCCAATCCCAAACTCGCGGCACCATATATTTT
TRBV7-3	17	-	TRBJ2-2	TRBD2	CASSLRAGLAGPGELFF	TGTGCCAGCAGCCTAAGGGCTGGACTAGCGGGGCCCGGGGAGCTGTTTTTT
TRBV11-2	15	-	TRBJ2-1	-	CASKEEPPPSYEQFF	TGTGCCAGCAAGGAAGAACCCCCGCCCTCCTATGAGCAGTTCTTC
TRBV24-1	15	few	TRBJ2-2	-	CATAPGDANTGELFF	TGTGCCACCGCTCCAGGGGACGCGAACACCGGGGAGCTGTTTTTT
TRBV11-2	16	-	TRBJ1-6	-	CASSLDISSYNSPLHF	TGTGCCAGCAGCTTAGACATCAGCTCCTATAATTCACCCCTCCACTTT
TRBV14	15	-	TRBJ2-7	-	CASSQAGLGTGEQYF	TGTGCCAGCAGCCAAGCAGGACTCGGTACGGGCGAGCAGTACTTC
TRBV6-5	14	-	TRBJ1-3	-	CASSTDSSGNTIYF	TGTGCCAGCAGCACTGATTCATCTGGAAACACCATATATTTT
TRBV6-1	15	-	TRBJ1-1	-	CASKRILGMNTEAFF	TGTGCCAGCAAGAGGATATTGGGGATGAACACTGAAGCTTTCTTT
TRBV18	15	-	TRBJ1-1	TRBD1	CASSPDRGRNAEAFF	TGTGCCAGCTCACCCGACAGGGGTAGAAACGCTGAAGCTTTCTTT
TRBV7-8	12	-	TRBJ2-1	-	CASSFDNNEQFF	TGTGCCAGCAGCTTCGATAACAATGAGCAGTTCTTC
TRBV5-4	11	-	TRBJ1-1	-	CATGVNTEAFF	TGTGCAACGGGGGTGAACACTGAAGCTTTCTTT
TRBV28	12	-	TRBJ2-1	TRBD2	CASRGDYNEQFF	TGTGCCAGTCGGGGGGACTACAATGAGCAGTTCTTC
TRBV10-1	14	few	TRBJ2-3	TRBD2	CASSGLAGVDTQYF	TGCGCCAGCAGTGGACTAGCGGGGGTAGATACGCAGTATTTT
TRBV24-1	13	-	TRBJ1-1	-	CATSDPSITEAFF	TGTGCCACCAGTGACCCAAGTATCACTGAAGCTTTCTTT
TRBV11-3	15	many	TRBJ2-5	TRBD1	CASSLGPTGLETQYF	TGTGCCAGCAGCTTAGGACCGACAGGGCTGGAGACCCAGTACTTC
TRBV11-3	17	-	TRBJ1-1	TRBD1	CASSLVGPGGMNTEAFF	TGTGCCAGCAGCTTAGTTGGGCCAGGGGGGATGAACACTGAAGCTTTCTTT
TRBV5-1	15	few	TRBJ2-5	TRBD1	CASSWYRGLQETQYF	TGCGCCAGCAGCTGGTACAGGGGGCTTCAGGAGACCCAGTACTTC
TRBV12-3/TRBV12-4	15	few	TRBJ1-2	TRBD1	CASSPLNRGGYGYTF	TGTGCCAGCAGTCCTTTGAACAGGGGAGGCTATGGCTACACCTTC
TRBV2	15	many	TRBJ1-5	TRBD1	CASRRGTGDAQPQHF	TGTGCCAGCAGGCGGGGGACAGGGGATGCTCAGCCCCAGCATTTT
TRBV7-2	16	few	TRBJ2-1	-	CASSVGGPAAYNEQFF	TGTGCCAGCAGCGTTGGGGGACCAGCGGCCTACAATGAGCAGTTCTTC
TRBV7-9	15	few	TRBJ2-3	TRBD2	CASSRRGGEADTQYF	TGTGCCAGCAGCCGCCGGGGGGGAGAGGCAGATACGCAGTATTTT
TRBV27	17	many	TRBJ1-2	TRBD1	CASSFPRKTGHLFGYTF	TGTGCCAGCAGTTTTCCACGGAAGACAGGGCACCTCTTCGGCTACACCTTC
TRBV7-3	15	few	TRBJ2-3	-	CASSLRRQAGDTQYF	TGTGCCAGCAGCTTAAGAAGACAGGCGGGGGATACGCAGTATTTT
TRBV4-1	18	few	TRBJ2-3	-	CASSPRFRELVGTDTQYF	TGCGCCAGCAGCCCCCGCTTCAGGGAACTAGTGGGCACAGATACGCAGTATTTT
TRBV2	19	-	TRBJ2-2	TRBD2	CASTPTSGRSLSNTGELFF	TGTGCCAGCACCCCGACTAGCGGGAGAAGCCTTTCTAACACCGGGGAGCTGTTTTTT
TRBV7-2	11	many	TRBJ2-1	-	CASSPYNEQFF	TGTGCCAGCAGCCCATACAATGAGCAGTTCTTC
TRBV11-2	13	-	TRBJ1-4	-	CASSSRPNEKLFF	TGTGCCAGCAGCTCCCGGCCTAATGAAAAACTGTTTTTT
TRBV25-1	15	many	TRBJ1-1	-	CASSPGGVENTEAFF	TGTGCCAGCAGTCCGGGAGGGGTGGAGAACACTGAAGCTTTCTTT
TRBV10-3	14	-	TRBJ2-7	-	CAITSDGTSYEQYF	TGTGCCATCACCTCGGACGGAACGTCCTACGAGCAGTACTTC
TRBV11-2	14	-	TRBJ2-5	-	CASSPRDLQETQYF	TGTGCCAGCAGCCCGCGGGACCTCCAAGAGACCCAGTACTTC
TRBV3-1	15	-	TRBJ2-7	TRBD2	CASSQGAGLDYEQYF	TGTGCCAGCAGCCAAGGGGCGGGACTAGACTACGAGCAGTACTTC
TRBV7-6	14	-	TRBJ2-7	TRBD1	CASSQAGTAYEQYF	TGTGCCAGCAGCCAGGCTGGGACAGCCTACGAGCAGTACTTC
TRBV7-2	13	many	TRBJ2-1	-	CASSLEGGYEQFF	TGTGCCAGCAGCTTAGAAGGGGGGTATGAGCAGTTCTTC
TRBV10-1	13	many	TRBJ2-7	TRBD1	CASSALGQGEQYF	TGCGCCAGCAGTGCGTTGGGACAGGGGGAGCAGTACTTC
TRBV6-5	13	-	TRBJ1-1	-	CASSTSDGNGAFF	TGTGCCAGCAGCACTTCGGACGGAAACGGAGCTTTCTTT
TRBV6-4	13	few	TRBJ2-5	-	CASRGPSQETQYF	TGTGCCAGCAGAGGACCCTCCCAAGAGACCCAGTACTTC
TRBV11-2	15	-	TRBJ2-2	-	CASSLPPTQIGELFF	TGTGCCAGCAGCTTACCCCCTACACAAATCGGGGAGCTGTTTTTT
TRBV4-2	20	many	TRBJ2-3	TRBD2	CASSQDRRLAGGSSTDTQYF	TGTGCCAGCAGCCAAGATAGAAGACTAGCGGGAGGTTCTAGCACAGATACGCAGTATTTT
TRBV12-3/TRBV12-4	16	-	TRBJ2-3	TRBD2	CASSRRPGLAADTQYF	TGTGCCAGCAGCCGTCGACCGGGACTAGCGGCGGATACGCAGTATTTT
TRBV19	14	few	TRBJ2-3	-	CASSIWGSTDTQYF	TGTGCCAGTAGTATATGGGGGAGCACAGATACGCAGTATTTT
TRBV6-2/TRBV6-3	16	many	TRBJ1-2	TRBD1	CASSYFLQGAGYGYTF	TGTGCCAGCAGTTACTTCCTACAGGGGGCTGGCTATGGCTACACCTTC
TRBV7-9	15	-	TRBJ1-1	-	CASTQMDLLNTEAFF	TGTGCCAGCACCCAAATGGACTTACTGAACACTGAAGCTTTCTTT
TRBV5-4	16	few	TRBJ2-6	-	CASSLRTVSGANVLTF	TGTGCCAGCAGCTTGCGGACGGTCTCTGGGGCCAACGTCCTGACTTTC
TRBV3-1	19	few	TRBJ1-5	-	CASSQDRGGSPFSNQPQHF	TGTGCCAGCAGCCAAGATCGCGGCGGAAGCCCCTTTAGCAATCAGCCCCAGCATTTT
TRBV6-5	17	few	TRBJ2-2	TRBD2	CASSYRGLAGVSGELFF	TGTGCCAGCAGTTACCGGGGACTAGCGGGAGTCTCCGGGGAGCTGTTTTTT
TRBV6-5	15	-	TRBJ2-3	TRBD2	CASRRGTSGTDTQYF	TGTGCCAGCCGGCGAGGGACTAGCGGCACAGATACGCAGTATTTT
TRBV28	14	-	TRBJ2-5	-	CASSNPGVRETQYF	TGTGCCAGCAGCAACCCCGGGGTTCGAGAGACCCAGTACTTC
TRBV6-2/TRBV6-3	15	-	TRBJ1-2	-	CASRATGRENYGYTF	TGTGCCAGCAGGGCTACAGGGAGAGAGAACTATGGCTACACCTTC
TRBV2	13	-	TRBJ2-1	-	CASRKGGLDEQFF	TGTGCCAGCAGAAAAGGGGGACTCGATGAGCAGTTCTTC
TRBV12-3/TRBV12-4	18	few	TRBJ2-2	-	CASRSSGTESPDAGELFF	TGTGCCAGCAGGTCCTCCGGGACGGAGTCTCCCGATGCCGGGGAGCTGTTTTTT
TRBV5-6	18	few	TRBJ2-1	TRBD2	CASRSGTSGTSSYNEQFF	TGTGCCAGCAGGTCCGGGACTAGCGGGACCAGCTCCTACAATGAGCAGTTCTTC
TRBV7-8	15	many	TRBJ1-6	TRBD1	CASSLAQGANSPLHF	TGTGCCAGCAGCTTAGCGCAGGGGGCGAATTCACCCCTCCACTTT